This T cell receptor beta chain derives from a study of control samples from healthy donors and cancer patients. Libraries were prepared by immunoSEQ multiplex PCR; TCRdb keeps only in-frame clonotypes and omits some of them. The sample includes almost 90,000 clones, around nine tenths of them seen just once. Germline V CDR1 and CDR2: LNHDA, SQIVND (reference sequence). This CDR3 has 18 amino acids. V lost 6 bases to trimming and J lost 4 bases; unmatched junction nucleotides: 16. This sequence was found in a man younger than 40 in good health. V usage is TRBV19 and J usage is TRBJ2-2; 8 nucleotides line up with TRBD1. Sequenced material: blood. CDR3 residues: CASRSDRDRETTTGELFF. The CDR3 DNA follows: TGTGCCAGTAGATCGGACAGGGACCGGGAAACCACCACCGGGGAGCTGTTTTTT. Combining the CDR3 with reference TRBV19 and TRBJ2-2 gives the whole variable domain DGGITQSPKYLFRKEGQNVTLSCEQNLNHDAMYWYRQDPGQGLRLIYYSQIVNDFQKGDIAEGYSVSREKKESFPLTVTSAQKNPTAFYLCASRSDRDRETTTGELFFGEGSRLTVL.